These T cell receptor beta chains were read from a single sample in a study of CD8 T cells in Susac syndrome. MiXCR was run by TCRdb on the immunoSEQ multiplex PCR reads, yielding one entry per CDR3 protein. The sample contains approximately 53,000 distinct CDR3 sequences, just over 90% of which appear only once. Sequenced material: CD8+ T cells from PBMCs. These TCRs come from a human donor with multiple sclerosis. Both conserved end residues are part of each CDR3. D genes are given only for firm matches. Expanded clones get a size class; other rows say once, few or many, or leave the size out.

D: TRBD1
J: TRBJ2-5
V: TRBV7-9
size: .
DNA: TGTGCCAGCAGAGGACAGGGGGCGAAAGAGACCCAGTACTTC
CDR3: CASRGQGAKETQYF

D: .
J: TRBJ1-3
V: TRBV6-5
size: .
DNA: TGTGCCAGCAGTTACGAGGGAATCTCTGGAAACACCATATATTTT
CDR3: CASSYEGISGNTIYF

D: .
J: TRBJ1-5
V: TRBV7-2
size: .
DNA: TGTGCCAGCAGCGGCGACACCTACAATCAGCCCCAGCATTTT
CDR3: CASSGDTYNQPQHF

D: TRBD2
J: TRBJ2-7
V: TRBV7-8
size: .
DNA: TGTGCCAGCAGTCGCGGGGGTCTCGCGTACGAGCAGTACTTC
CDR3: CASSRGGLAYEQYF

D: .
J: TRBJ2-7
V: TRBV19
size: .
DNA: TGTGCCAGTAGTATAGATGCAGGCCCCTACGAGCAGTACTTC
CDR3: CASSIDAGPYEQYF

D: TRBD1
J: TRBJ2-7
V: TRBV6-5
size: .
DNA: TGTGCCAGCAGTTACTCTTGGGGGGACAGGGAAAACCCCTACGAGCAGTACTTC
CDR3: CASSYSWGDRENPYEQYF

D: .
J: TRBJ2-7
V: TRBV11-3
size: once
DNA: TGTGCCAGCAGCTTACCAGGGGAGAGCTCCTACGAGCAGTACTTC
CDR3: CASSLPGESSYEQYF

D: .
J: TRBJ2-7
V: TRBV5-1
size: .
DNA: TGCGCCAGCATCCCCGGTTGGGGCGCAGTAGGCCACGAGCAGTACTTC
CDR3: CASIPGWGAVGHEQYF

D: .
J: TRBJ2-1
V: TRBV27
size: .
DNA: TGTGCCAGCAGTCCCCAGGGCGTCAACAATGAGCAGTTCTTC
CDR3: CASSPQGVNNEQFF

D: .
J: TRBJ2-7
V: TRBV18
size: .
DNA: TGTGCCAGCTCACTCCCCAGGGGCAACCCCAGCTCCTACGAGCAGTACTTC
CDR3: CASSLPRGNPSSYEQYF

D: .
J: TRBJ1-2
V: TRBV4-3
size: .
DNA: TGCGCCAGCAGCCAAGATCTCAGCCAGGGCCAATTTTACACCTTC
CDR3: CASSQDLSQGQFYTF

D: .
J: TRBJ2-7
V: TRBV19
size: .
DNA: TGTGCCAGTAGTATGCTGGGGGCTTACGAGCAGTACTTC
CDR3: CASSMLGAYEQYF

D: TRBD2
J: TRBJ2-3
V: TRBV9
size: .
DNA: TGTGCCAGCAGCGGGGAGGGTCGGGGAACAGATACGCAGTATTTT
CDR3: CASSGEGRGTDTQYF

D: .
J: TRBJ2-4
V: TRBV29-1
size: .
DNA: TGCAGCGGATACAGGGGGGAGGGCAACATTCAGTACTTC
CDR3: CSGYRGEGNIQYF

D: TRBD1
J: TRBJ1-2
V: TRBV4-1
size: .
DNA: TGCGCCAGCAGCCCCCGGACAGGTTTCGATTATGGCTACACCTTC
CDR3: CASSPRTGFDYGYTF

D: .
J: TRBJ2-7
V: TRBV6-2/TRBV6-3
size: .
DNA: TGTGCCAGCAGTTACTTCCAGGGAAGCTACGAGCAGTACTTC
CDR3: CASSYFQGSYEQYF

D: TRBD1
J: TRBJ1-2
V: TRBV6-5
size: .
DNA: TGTGCCAGCAAGGCCGGACAGGGAGGTTATGGCTACACCTTC
CDR3: CASKAGQGGYGYTF

D: .
J: TRBJ2-7
V: TRBV29-1
size: .
DNA: TGCAGCGTTGAGAATAACGGGGGCGTCGACGAGCAGTACTTC
CDR3: CSVENNGGVDEQYF

D: .
J: TRBJ1-2
V: TRBV27
size: .
DNA: TGTGCCAGCAGTTTATTGGGGGCCGAAGGAGGCTACACCTTC
CDR3: CASSLLGAEGGYTF

D: .
J: TRBJ1-1
V: TRBV20-1
size: .
DNA: TGCAGTGCTAAAAAACGACAGAACACTGAAGCTTTCTTT
CDR3: CSAKKRQNTEAFF

D: TRBD1
J: TRBJ2-3
V: TRBV4-2
size: .
DNA: TGTGCCAGCAGCCAAGGATCGTGGGACAGGGTCACAGATACGCAGTATTTT
CDR3: CASSQGSWDRVTDTQYF

D: TRBD1
J: TRBJ2-7
V: TRBV20-1
size: .
DNA: TGCAGTGCCTCACTTGACAGGGGCCGGTCCTACGAGCAGTACTTC
CDR3: CSASLDRGRSYEQYF

D: .
J: TRBJ1-2
V: TRBV4-3
size: .
DNA: TGCGCCAGCAGCCAAGATTTTGAGGAGGGCTATGGCTACACCTTC
CDR3: CASSQDFEEGYGYTF

D: .
J: TRBJ1-1
V: TRBV2
size: .
DNA: TGTGCCAGCCAGGCGCGGACATCGAACACTGAAGCTTTCTTT
CDR3: CASQARTSNTEAFF

D: .
J: TRBJ2-7
V: TRBV2
size: .
DNA: TGTGCCACCCGGACCCCTCTCTGGCGCGAGCAGTACTTC
CDR3: CATRTPLWREQYF

D: TRBD1
J: TRBJ1-2
V: TRBV28
size: .
DNA: TGTGCCAGCAGTGAGGACAGGGTTGTTCCCCCAAATGGCTACACCTTC
CDR3: CASSEDRVVPPNGYTF

D: .
J: TRBJ1-5
V: TRBV13
size: .
DNA: TGTGCCAGCCCCCCGGAAGGGGGTCAGGGTTATAGCAATCAGCCCCAGCATTTT
CDR3: CASPPEGGQGYSNQPQHF

D: .
J: TRBJ1-1
V: TRBV7-9
size: .
DNA: TGTGCCAGCAGCTTATGGCAGTTGAACACTGAAGCTTTCTTT
CDR3: CASSLWQLNTEAFF

D: TRBD2
J: TRBJ2-5
V: TRBV2
size: once
DNA: TGTGCCAGCAGTGAGAGGACTAGCGGGGAGACCCAGTACTTC
CDR3: CASSERTSGETQYF

D: .
J: TRBJ1-4
V: TRBV28
size: .
DNA: TGTGCCAGCAGCGCCGCCCTCCAGACAGGCACTAATGAAAAACTGTTTTTT
CDR3: CASSAALQTGTNEKLFF

D: .
J: TRBJ1-5
V: TRBV19
size: .
DNA: TGTGCCAGTAGTCATGGAGGGAATCAGCCCCAGCATTTT
CDR3: CASSHGGNQPQHF

D: .
J: TRBJ1-1
V: TRBV6-6
size: once
DNA: TGTGCCAGCACTTTCACAGGGATGAACACTGAAGCTTTCTTT
CDR3: CASTFTGMNTEAFF

D: .
J: TRBJ1-1
V: TRBV4-1
size: .
DNA: TGCGCCAGCAGCCAACTCTGGGGGGAGACTGAAGCTTTCTTT
CDR3: CASSQLWGETEAFF

D: .
J: TRBJ2-3
V: TRBV10-3
size: .
DNA: TGTGCCATCAGTGAGTCCGGGGCGGGGAGCACAGATACGCAGTATTTT
CDR3: CAISESGAGSTDTQYF

D: TRBD1
J: TRBJ2-7
V: TRBV6-5
size: .
DNA: TGTGCCAGCAGGATCTCAGAAGAGGGGGCGTACGAGCAGTACTTC
CDR3: CASRISEEGAYEQYF

D: .
J: TRBJ2-7
V: TRBV2
size: .
DNA: TGTGCCAGCAGTGAAGTGGCTCGAAGCTCCTACGAGCAGTACTTC
CDR3: CASSEVARSSYEQYF

D: .
J: TRBJ1-1
V: TRBV13
size: .
DNA: TGTGCCAGCAGCTCCCTGGGACATACGCCCACTGAAGCTTTCTTT
CDR3: CASSSLGHTPTEAFF

D: TRBD1
J: TRBJ1-2
V: TRBV4-1
size: .
DNA: TGCGCCAGCAGCCATCTACTCGGGACAGGAGGTGACTACACCTTC
CDR3: CASSHLLGTGGDYTF

D: .
J: TRBJ2-6
V: TRBV12-5
size: .
DNA: TGTGCTAGTGGTTTGGGCCGCTCTGGGGCCAACGTCCTGACTTTC
CDR3: CASGLGRSGANVLTF

D: .
J: TRBJ1-3
V: TRBV11-3
size: once
DNA: TGTGCCAGCAGCTTAGCACAGGATCGCTCTGGAAACACCATATATTTT
CDR3: CASSLAQDRSGNTIYF

D: TRBD2
J: TRBJ2-7
V: TRBV4-2
size: .
DNA: TGTGCCAGCAGCCAGGGACTAGCCTACGAGCAGTACTTC
CDR3: CASSQGLAYEQYF

D: .
J: TRBJ2-1
V: TRBV6-1
size: .
DNA: TGTGCCAGCAGGACAGACTCGGGGCGGGTTTCGCTTTGGGAGAAGTTCTTC
CDR3: CASRTDSGRVSLWEKFF

D: .
J: TRBJ2-2
V: TRBV7-8
size: .
DNA: TGTGCCAGCGGCAGGAGGTGGGACACCGGGGAGCTGTTTTTT
CDR3: CASGRRWDTGELFF

D: .
J: TRBJ2-2
V: TRBV6-2/TRBV6-3
size: .
DNA: TGTGCCAGCAGTTTAGTTTCGGTTCACACCGGGGAGCTGTTTTTT
CDR3: CASSLVSVHTGELFF

D: .
J: TRBJ2-5
V: TRBV27
size: .
DNA: TGTGCCAGCAGTTTTTCGACGGGCGCGGGGGAGACCCAGTACTTC
CDR3: CASSFSTGAGETQYF

D: TRBD1
J: TRBJ1-2
V: TRBV19
size: .
DNA: TGTGCCAGTAGTATCGTTCAGGGGGGATTGGCTGGCTACACCTTC
CDR3: CASSIVQGGLAGYTF

D: .
J: TRBJ2-2
V: TRBV15
size: .
DNA: TGTGCCACCAGGATAGGGGGGTCCGGGGAGCTGTTTTTT
CDR3: CATRIGGSGELFF

D: .
J: TRBJ2-1
V: TRBV19
size: .
DNA: TGTGCCAGTACCCGTTGGGACCCACCCAATGAGCAGTTCTTC
CDR3: CASTRWDPPNEQFF

D: .
J: TRBJ1-1
V: TRBV5-1
size: .
DNA: TGCGCCAGCAGCTTGCAGGGGTTCCCTGAAGCTTTCTTT
CDR3: CASSLQGFPEAFF

D: .
J: TRBJ1-1
V: TRBV28
size: .
DNA: TGTGCCAGCAGTTTAAGCGGGGAGGGCCGAAACACTGAAGCTTTCTTT
CDR3: CASSLSGEGRNTEAFF

D: .
J: TRBJ1-2
V: TRBV11-2
size: once
DNA: TGTGCCAGCAGCTTACACCCCCGGCCAGACCAGGGGATCGGGTATGGCTACACCTTC
CDR3: CASSLHPRPDQGIGYGYTF

D: .
J: TRBJ2-1
V: TRBV4-3
size: .
DNA: TGCGCCAGCAGCCAAGATACCCAGTACAATGAGCAGTTCTTC
CDR3: CASSQDTQYNEQFF

D: .
J: TRBJ1-5
V: TRBV7-2
size: once
DNA: TGTGCCAGCAGCTTAGTTGATGGTAGCAATCAGCCCCAGCATTTT
CDR3: CASSLVDGSNQPQHF

D: .
J: TRBJ2-1
V: TRBV27
size: .
DNA: TGTGCCAGCACCCCAGGGTTCGGGTCGTTCTACAATGAGCAGTTCTTC
CDR3: CASTPGFGSFYNEQFF

D: TRBD1
J: TRBJ2-1
V: TRBV9
size: .
DNA: TGTGCCAGCAGCGTAGTAGGGACAGGGGCCCTCGAGCAGTTCTTC
CDR3: CASSVVGTGALEQFF

D: .
J: TRBJ1-2
V: TRBV13
size: .
DNA: TGTGCCAGCAGCTTCGGGGATGATATTGGCTACACCTTC
CDR3: CASSFGDDIGYTF

D: TRBD1
J: TRBJ2-7
V: TRBV5-5
size: .
DNA: TGTGCCAGCAGCTTGACAGGGGGCGGCTCCTACGAGCAGTACTTC
CDR3: CASSLTGGGSYEQYF

D: TRBD1
J: TRBJ1-2
V: TRBV20-1
size: .
DNA: TGCAGTGCTAGAGGGACAGGGGAACCCTATGGCTACACCTTC
CDR3: CSARGTGEPYGYTF